The TCR beta chain described here comes from a study of shared clonotypes between healthy human individuals. Study as a whole: Three CD4 naive, three CD4 memory, two CD8 naive and one CD8 memory plate were used per donor. The study, taken as a whole, reports: An expected dependence of interdonor clonotype sharing on sequencing depth was noted.

J was trimmed by 2 bases and V by 7 bases; bases with no gene match: 8. The CDR3 has 14 amino acids. CDR1 is MNHEY, CDR2 SMNVEV, per germline (reference sequence). A remark on this clone: The antigen is unknown.

In the naive CD8 group, cells lacked CD45RO and were positively selected for CCR7, so terminally differentiated effector memory CD45RA+ cells were left out. The repertoire was sequenced with immunoSEQ multiplex PCR; TCRdb's copy has only in-frame clones and lacks some. The sample records about 680,000 clones, about 90% being singletons. This clonotype was sampled from a man younger than 40 in good health. The source material was naive CD8+ T cells sorted from blood. The chain links TRBV27 to TRBJ2-7, with 7 bases aligning to TRBD1. The CDR3, as DNA: TGTGCCAGCAATCCCGGGACAGCCCCCTACGAGCAGTACTTC. Translated, it gives CASNPGTAPYEQYF.